The 21 T cell receptor beta chains below were found in one sample sequenced in a study of technical replicates of blood from four donors. Libraries were prepared by immunoSEQ multiplex PCR; TCRdb keeps only in-frame clonotypes and omits some of them. The sample has roughly 64,000 clones, about 88% seen once; the top ten hold about 4.8%. Source material: PBMCs. These receptors were taken from a human donor in good health. Some clones in this sample may be carry-over from other donors' samples.

The chain carries TRBV19 and TRBJ2-1; 9 nucleotides agree with TRBD2. Germline trimming cut 5 bases from V and 3 bases from J; bases unmatched to any gene: 8. The CDR3 spans 16 residues. Germline V gene sequence: CDR1 LNHDA, CDR2 SQIVND (reference sequence). CDR3 protein: CASSLGGLAYYNEQFF. In nucleotides, the CDR3 is TGTGCCAGTAGTCTCGGTGGACTAGCGTACTACAATGAGCAGTTCTTC.

The genes are TRBV2 and TRBJ1-3, with D tentatively TRBD1 (6 bases). CDR3 length equals 16 residues. Germline V gene data show CDR1 as SNHLY and CDR2 as FYNNEI. V gave up 4 bases and J gave up 2 bases, with 15 bases separating them. CDR3 coding DNA: TGTGCCAGCAGTGTACAGGGATGGGGGACTGGAAACACCATATATTTT. It codes for CASSVQGWGTGNTIYF.

The J gene is TRBJ1-2, the V gene TRBV14; TRBD1 is a possible D gene (6 bases). Germline V CDR1 and CDR2: SGHDN, FVKESK. CDR3 size: 14 residues. Trimming left V 5 bases short and J 8 bases short, with 18 bases between. The CDR3 coding sequence is TGTGCCAGCAGCGCTCGTTTGAGGGGGGGCGGCTACACCTTC. Amino acids: CASSARLRGGGYTF.

The CDR3 region is CAISADRGNQPQHF. The CDR3 DNA reads TGTGCCATCAGTGCGGACAGGGGCAATCAGCCCCAGCATTTT. V is TRBV10-3 and J is TRBJ1-5; 8 bases are shared with TRBD1. The CDR3 consists of 14 residues. J lost 2 bases, V lost 4 bases, and 1 base had no gene match. Germline V gives CDR1 ENHRY, CDR2 SYGVKD.

The rearrangement links TRBV4-3 to TRBJ1-1, with 10 bases fitting TRBD1. Germline loops: CDR1 LGHNA, CDR2 YSLEER. The CDR3 covers 17 residues. The ends lost 3 bases at V and 5 bases at J; junction bases unmatched: 12. The CDR3 DNA is TGCGCCAGCAGCCAGCATACGGGACAGGGGCCGGGGACTGAAGCTTTCTTT. Protein product: CASSQHTGQGPGTEAFF.

The chain recombines TRBV2 with TRBJ2-6, with TRBD1 matching over 9 bases. Germline-derived CDR1 and CDR2 are SNHLY and FYNNEI. After removal of 6 bases from V and 4 bases from J, the junction contained 7 bases not matched to a gene. CDR3 length: 16 amino acids. The CDR3 nucleotides read TGTGCCAGCAGGGGCGGGACAGGGTCCGGGGCCAACGTCCTGACTTTC. This gives the protein CASRGGTGSGANVLTF.

The V and J genes are TRBV6-5 and TRBJ1-1; possibly TRBD1 for D (6 bases). Trimming took off 5 bases at V and 7 bases at J, with 11 bases between the two ends. This CDR3 is 12 amino acids long. From germline, CDR1 is MNHEY and CDR2 SVGAGI. CDR3 nucleotides: TGTGCCAGCAGTCCCCCAGGGGTTGAAGCTTTCTTT. It encodes CASSPPGVEAFF.

This chain joins TRBV2 and TRBJ1-5; the D is unclear. Germline V gene sequence: CDR1 SNHLY, CDR2 FYNNEI. This CDR3 is built from 12 residues. Deletions cut 6 bases from V and 6 bases from J, with 9 bases between. This CDR3 reads CASRLGSQPQHF. Written as DNA, the CDR3 is TGTGCCAGCAGACTAGGGAGTCAGCCCCAGCATTTT.

The chain recombines TRBV7-9 with TRBJ2-1, with 8 bases aligning to TRBD1. V lost 1 base, J lost 13 bases, and 6 bases stayed unmatched. The CDR3 length is 13 residues. Germline CDR1 and CDR2: SEHNR and FQNEAQ (reference sequence). The CDR3 sequence: CASSLVDRGGQFF. DNA for the CDR3: TGTGCCAGCAGCTTAGTCGACAGGGGAGGTCAGTTCTTC.

V gene TRBV5-1 combines with J gene TRBJ2-7, with D possibly TRBD2 on 6 matching bases. Trimming cost V 8 bases and J 7 bases, with 25 bases left between them. Per the germline V gene, CDR1 is SGHRS and CDR2 is YFSETQ. The CDR3 runs 15 residues. CDR3 in amino acids: CASAGTASVGGEQYF. The DNA of the CDR3 is TGCGCCAGTGCCGGGACGGCTTCCGTCGGGGGAGAGCAGTACTTC.

In its sample, this clone was seen a few times. The chain joins TRBV4-3 to TRBJ1-1; 7 bases agree with TRBD1. CDR3 length: 13 residues. Germline V gene data show CDR1 as LGHNA and CDR2 as YSLEER. V shed 6 bases, J shed 5 bases, and the junction held 6 bases outside the gene matches. The CDR3 bases are TGCGCCAGCAGTGACAGGGTGGGGACTGAAGCTTTCTTT. This translates into CASSDRVGTEAFF.

The chain employs TRBV7-3 and TRBJ2-3; no clear D. Deletions cut 3 bases from V and 6 bases from J, with 16 bases between. There are 15 residues in the CDR3. CDR1 is SGHTA and CDR2 is FQGTGA in the germline V gene. The CDR3 region has the DNA TGTGCCAGCAGCTTTGGTCCGGGTTCCGAGGATACGCAGTATTTT. This gives the protein CASSFGPGSEDTQYF.

The J gene is TRBJ1-5, the V gene TRBV18; 8 nucleotides line up with TRBD1. Germline assignment: CDR1 KGHSH and CDR2 LQKENI. The V and J ends lost 6 bases and 6 bases, in that order; junction bases with no gene match: 10. The CDR3 extends over 15 amino acids. CDR3 sequence reads: CASSEGQGVGQPQHF. The CDR3 DNA reads as TGTGCCAGCTCGGAAGGACAGGGTGTGGGTCAGCCCCAGCATTTT.

The chain employs TRBV5-1 and TRBJ2-5; TRBD2 might be the D (5 bases). Germline V gene sequence: CDR1 SGHRS, CDR2 YFSETQ. The CDR3 has 14 residues. Trimming shortened V by 0 bases and J by 3 bases, and 9 bases separated the two germline ends. The CDR3 coding sequence is TGCGCCAGCAGCTTGGTTGGTAGCGAAGAGACCCAGTACTTC. It is translated as CASSLVGSEETQYF.

This clone has just one count. The chain is built from TRBV19 and TRBJ2-4, with D possibly being TRBD1 (6 bases). Trimming cost V 5 bases and J 2 bases, with 10 bases left between them. The CDR3 contains 14 residues. The germline CDR1 and CDR2 sequences are LNHDA and SQIVND (reference sequence). This chain's CDR3 is CASSLQGTKNIQYF. CDR3 DNA sequence: TGTGCCAGTAGTCTCCAGGGGACCAAAAACATTCAGTACTTC.

The chain combines TRBV29-1 with TRBJ2-5; D perhaps matches TRBD2 (6 bases). Germline assignment: CDR1 SQVTM and CDR2 ANQGSEA. This CDR3 is built from 14 residues. The V end lost 0 bases, the J end lost 4 bases, and 12 bases lay between the germline ends. The CDR3 DNA reads as TGCAGCGTTGAAGAGCTCCCGGGACTAGAGACCCAGTACTTC. Residues: CSVEELPGLETQYF.

The genes are TRBV7-9 and TRBJ1-1; D remains ambiguous. Germline CDR1 reads SEHNR; CDR2 reads FQNEAQ (reference sequence). V shed 7 bases and J shed 3 bases, with 15 bases lying between them. The CDR3 sequence is 14 residues long. The CDR3 DNA reads as TGTGCCAGCACGGGGTTAGGAGCGGACACTGAAGCTTTCTTT. Translating it yields CASTGLGADTEAFF.

The chain is built from TRBV6-5 and TRBJ1-5; perhaps TRBD1 as D (6 bases). This CDR3 contains 14 residues. Germline V lookup: CDR1 MNHEY, CDR2 SVGAGI. Trimming shortened V by 0 bases and J by 6 bases, and 9 bases separated the two germline ends. CDR3 DNA sequence: TGTGCCAGCAGTTACTCACAGGGAAGTCAGCCCCAGCATTTT. Translated: CASSYSQGSQPQHF.

The chain carries TRBV13 and TRBJ2-3; the match to TRBD2 covers 12 bases. The CDR3 totals 16 residues. Germline loops: CDR1 PRHDT, CDR2 FYEKMQ (reference sequence). Trimming removed 4 bases from V and 4 bases from J; junction bases left unmatched: 6. For the CDR3, the DNA is TGTGCCAGCAGCTCTCCCCTAGCGGGAGGGGCAGATACGCAGTATTTT. This gives the protein CASSSPLAGGADTQYF.

This clone was seen many times. The chain employs TRBV4-3 and TRBJ1-4; D is perhaps TRBD1 (5 bases). The CDR3 contains 15 residues. V was clipped by 0 bases and J by 4 bases, with 9 bases between them. The germline gives CDR1 LGHNA, CDR2 YSLEER. CDR3 amino acids: CASSQDAGNNEKLFF. In nucleotides, the CDR3 is TGCGCCAGCAGCCAAGATGCAGGGAATAATGAAAAACTGTTTTTT.

J is TRBJ1-5 and V is TRBV19; D is unclear. The CDR3 covers 14 residues. The V and J ends lost 1 base and 3 bases respectively, with 7 bases between them. Germline-derived CDR1 and CDR2 are LNHDA and SQIVND (reference sequence). The CDR3 DNA sequence: TGTGCCAGTAGTATAGTCCCATTCAATCAGCCCCAGCATTTT. Translated, it gives CASSIVPFNQPQHF.